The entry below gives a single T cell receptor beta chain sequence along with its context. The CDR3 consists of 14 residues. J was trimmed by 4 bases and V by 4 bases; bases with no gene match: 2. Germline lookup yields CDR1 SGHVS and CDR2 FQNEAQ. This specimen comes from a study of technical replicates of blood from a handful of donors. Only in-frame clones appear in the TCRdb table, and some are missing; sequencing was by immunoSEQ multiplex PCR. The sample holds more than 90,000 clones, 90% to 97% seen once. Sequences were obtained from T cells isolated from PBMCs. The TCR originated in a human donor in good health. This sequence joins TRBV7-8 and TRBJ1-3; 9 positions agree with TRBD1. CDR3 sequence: CASSSTGGGNTIYF. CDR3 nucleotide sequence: TGTGCCAGCAGCTCGACAGGGGGAGGAAACACCATATATTTT.